The clone carrying this T cell receptor beta chain has at least ten counts. This specimen belongs to a study of blood T cells in healthy people across ages. Then a second PCR, running about 6 to 12 cycles, was carried out with a sample-barcoded 5' primer and a J-beta primer mix. From the 5' RACE reads, TCRdb called clonotypes with MiXCR, one entry per CDR3 protein. The table records 500,000 to 550,000 distinct CDR3 sequences, less than 25% of them present only once. Germline V gene sequence: CDR1 SEHNR, CDR2 FQNEAQ (reference sequence). This CDR3 is 14 amino acids long. With 5 bases clipped from V and 1 base from J, the junction kept 4 bases outside the gene matches. This sample was also put to use in a study of T cells of mothers and their children.

Sequencing was carried out using blood. This TCR came from a boy younger than 18 in good health. The rearrangement links TRBV7-9 to TRBJ1-1; 7 nucleotides align to TRBD1. The CDR3 spells CASSPRTGNTEAFF. The DNA of the CDR3 is TGTGCCAGCAGCCCACGGACAGGGAACACTGAAGCTTTCTTT.